The next 18 T cell receptor beta chains were all read from a single sample in a study of blood T cell repertoires in COVID-19 (TCRdb year 2020). Libraries were made using the immunoSEQ multiplex PCR assay. TCRdb's version of the immuneACCESS table is confined to in-frame rearrangements and falls short of the full clone set. An unresolved V gene accounts for under half of the shortfall where checked; the remainder is of unknown origin. For this sample the table gives about 200,000 clones, of which around 83% were detected only once. The ten largest clones represent 7.5% to 9.5% of the sample. The specimen sequenced was peripheral blood. These receptors came from a woman of 80 years or more with COVID-19, enrolled during active disease.

The genes are TRBV7-8 and TRBJ1-2; D is unclear. The CDR3 spans 16 residues. V was pared by 2 bases and J by 1 base, with 14 bases between. Germline values: CDR1 SGHVS, CDR2 FQNEAQ. CDR3 residues: CASSLIISGVNYGYTF. The CDR3 DNA follows: TGTGCCAGCAGCTTAATCATATCCGGAGTTAACTATGGCTACACCTTC.

The chain combines TRBV5-1 with TRBJ2-3; 8 bases are a match to TRBD2. J gave up 6 bases and V 4 bases, and 10 bases lay outside the gene matches. This CDR3 is 15 amino acids long. CDR1 is SGHRS, CDR2 YFSETQ, per germline. The CDR3 DNA sequence: TGCGCCAGCAGCACGTCCGGGACTAGAGGGGATACGCAGTATTTT. Protein product: CASSTSGTRGDTQYF.

The chain employs TRBV19 and TRBJ1-5; D is uncertain. From germline, CDR1 is LNHDA and CDR2 SQIVND (reference sequence). V lost 6 bases and J lost 10, with 16 bases in between. This CDR3 is built from 13 residues. In nucleotides, the CDR3 is TGTGCCAGTAGCTCCGATGCCCTAGATCCCCAGCATTTT. Its protein is CASSSDALDPQHF.

The V gene is TRBV5-1, the J gene TRBJ2-2, with TRBD2 as a possible D gene (5 bases). The V gene lost 7 bases and the J gene lost 5 bases, with 12 bases spanning the gap. The CDR3 consists of 13 residues. Germline CDR1 reads SGHRS; CDR2 reads YFSETQ. CDR3 bases: TGCGCCAGCTTCGGGATCTCGACCGGGGAGCTGTTTTTT. This gives the protein CASFGISTGELFF.

The count of this clone is one. The V gene is TRBV6-6, the J gene TRBJ1-5; the D gene is possibly TRBD1 (6 bases). The CDR3 is 16 residues long. CDR1 and CDR2 (germline): MNHNY, SVGAGI (reference sequence). Trimming pared 4 bases from V and 2 bases from J, leaving 15 bases between. The CDR3 coding sequence is TGTGCCAGCAGTTCGGACAGACAAGGTGGCAATCAGCCCCAGCATTTT. Residues: CASSSDRQGGNQPQHF.

The chain carries TRBV29-1 and TRBJ1-4; D remains ambiguous. The CDR3 spans 14 residues. V was trimmed by 5 bases and J by 4 bases, leaving 14 bases between them. Germline V gives CDR1 SQVTM, CDR2 ANQGSEA. CDR3 amino acids: CSVMGLQSNEKLFF. CDR3 sequence (DNA): TGCAGCGTTATGGGCCTACAGAGTAATGAAAAACTGTTTTTT.

The V and J genes are TRBV7-9 and TRBJ1-2; the D is unclear. This CDR3 has 13 amino acids. CDR1 SEHNR and CDR2 FQNEAQ come from the germline V gene (reference sequence). Trimming left V 5 bases short and J 8 bases short, with 15 bases between. DNA of the CDR3: TGTGCCAGCAGCCCCCAATGGAGGCAGGGCTACACCTTC. Translating gives CASSPQWRQGYTF.

DNA of the CDR3: TGTGCCAGCAGCTCCCAAGCGGGAGGGCCACGTACGCAGTATTTT. As protein: CASSSQAGGPRTQYF. The chain links TRBV5-4 to TRBJ2-3; 10 positions agree with TRBD2. Germline CDR1 reads SGHNT; CDR2 reads YYREEE (reference sequence). V lost 3 bases to trimming and J lost 8 bases; unmatched junction nucleotides: 9. The CDR3 is 15 amino acids.

The V and J genes are TRBV27 and TRBJ2-2; D unresolved. Germline values: CDR1 MNHEY, CDR2 SMNVEV (reference sequence). V shed 7 bases and J shed 4 bases, with 16 bases lying between them. This CDR3 contains 15 residues. CDR3 sequence reads: CASNPRIDGTGELFF. DNA of the CDR3: TGTGCCAGCAACCCCAGGATTGATGGCACCGGGGAGCTGTTTTTT.

The V and J genes are TRBV10-3 and TRBJ2-7; TRBD1 aligns across 9 bases. CDR3 size: 13 residues. After removal of 6 bases from V and 5 bases from J, the junction contained 5 bases not matched to a gene. Germline lookup yields CDR1 ENHRY and CDR2 SYGVKD. The CDR3 region is CAIRGTGGDEQYF. CDR3 coding DNA: TGTGCCATCAGGGGAACAGGGGGCGACGAGCAGTACTTC.

The chain has TRBV3-1 (or the pseudogene TRBV3-2) and TRBJ2-3; 8 bases match TRBD2. Unmatched junction bases numbered 14, after V lost 4 bases and J lost 5 bases. Per the germline V gene, CDR1 is LGHDT and CDR2 is YNNKEL (reference sequence). There are 17 residues in the CDR3. The CDR3 coding sequence is TGTGCCAGCAGCCCAGAGCGGGGGCTGGGTTGGCAAGATACGCAGTATTTT. Residues: CASSPERGLGWQDTQYF.

The chain is built from TRBV5-1 and TRBJ1-4, with TRBD1 as a possible D gene (5 bases). The CDR3 has 16 residues. From germline, CDR1 is SGHRS and CDR2 YFSETQ. Trimming removed 0 bases from V and 4 bases from J, with 13 bases in between. The CDR3 bases are TGCGCCAGCAGCTTGGCCCCGGGGGGGATTAATGAAAAACTGTTTTTT. Translating it yields CASSLAPGGINEKLFF.

The J gene is TRBJ1-3, the V gene TRBV7-9; D not resolved. Germline CDR1 reads SEHNR; CDR2 reads FQNEAQ (reference sequence). Deletions cut 5 bases from V and 3 bases from J, with 5 bases between. This CDR3 spans 12 amino acids. The CDR3 coding sequence is TGTGCCAGCAGCCAAAATGGAAACACCATATATTTT. It encodes CASSQNGNTIYF.

The CDR3 loop is CATGDSSYEQYF. CDR3 bases: TGTGCCACCGGGGACAGTTCCTACGAGCAGTACTTC. V gene TRBV24-1 combines with J gene TRBJ2-7, with TRBD1 identical over 7 bases. This CDR3 spans 12 amino acids. V dropped 9 bases and J dropped 1; count of bases not matched to a gene: 2. Looked up from germline, CDR1 is KGHDR and CDR2 is SFDVKD.

The chain employs TRBV27 and TRBJ2-7, with 10 bases fitting TRBD2. Unmatched junction bases numbered 7, after V lost 6 bases and J lost 2 bases. Germline V lookup: CDR1 MNHEY, CDR2 SMNVEV (reference sequence). The CDR3 loop spans 15 amino acids. As DNA, the CDR3 is TGTGCCAGCAGGATCGGGACTAGCGTTCCCTACGAGCAGTACTTC. Amino acid sequence: CASRIGTSVPYEQYF.

The chain combines TRBV18 with TRBJ2-2, with D uncertain. The V and J ends lost 3 bases and 5 bases respectively, with 7 bases between them. Germline lookup yields CDR1 KGHSH and CDR2 LQKENI. There are 13 residues in the CDR3. Here the CDR3 reads CASSPRGTGELFF. The CDR3 nucleotides read TGTGCCAGCTCACCGCGAGGTACCGGGGAGCTGTTTTTT.

The gene calls are TRBV10-3 and TRBJ1-4; 7 bases are shared with TRBD1. The V gene end was trimmed by 5 bases and the J gene end by 5 bases; junction bases not matched to a gene: 5. This CDR3 is 14 amino acids long. Germline values: CDR1 ENHRY, CDR2 SYGVKD. In nucleotides, the CDR3 is TGTGCCATCAGTCCGGGACAGTTGAATGAAAAACTGTTTTTT. This sequence encodes CAISPGQLNEKLFF.

V usage is TRBV2 and J usage is TRBJ1-2, with unresolved D. From germline, CDR1 is SNHLY and CDR2 FYNNEI. With 5 bases removed from V and 7 bases from J, the gap between germline ends came to 20 bases. This CDR3 region has 15 residues. The CDR3 DNA sequence: TGTGCCAGCAGTTTGTCCTACACCGCGCGGGGTGGCTACACCTTC. It encodes CASSLSYTARGGYTF.